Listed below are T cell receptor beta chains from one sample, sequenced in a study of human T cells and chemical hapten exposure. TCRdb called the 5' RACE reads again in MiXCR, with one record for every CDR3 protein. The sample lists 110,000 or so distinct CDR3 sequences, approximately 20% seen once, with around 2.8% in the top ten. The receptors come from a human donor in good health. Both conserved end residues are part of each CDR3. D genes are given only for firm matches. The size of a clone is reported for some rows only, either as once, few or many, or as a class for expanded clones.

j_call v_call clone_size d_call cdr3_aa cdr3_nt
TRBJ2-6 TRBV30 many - CAFTLGANVLTF TGTGCCTTCACACTTGGGGCCAACGTCCTGACTTTC
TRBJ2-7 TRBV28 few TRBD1 CASSQGTGGNYEQYF TGTGCCAGCAGCCAAGGGACAGGGGGCAACTACGAGCAGTACTTC
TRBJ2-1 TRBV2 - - CACGRDSLPHNEQFF TGTGCCTGCGGGCGGGACTCCCTTCCTCACAATGAGCAGTTCTTC
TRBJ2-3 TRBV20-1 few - CSARASVGSDTQYF TGCAGTGCTAGAGCTAGCGTAGGGTCAGATACGCAGTATTTT
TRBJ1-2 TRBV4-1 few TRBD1 CASSQEYMTGGNYGYTF TGCGCCAGCAGCCAAGAGTATATGACAGGGGGGAACTATGGCTACACCTTC
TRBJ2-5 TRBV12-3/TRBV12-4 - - CASSSGRQETQYF TGTGCCAGCAGTTCTGGCAGGCAAGAGACCCAGTACTTC
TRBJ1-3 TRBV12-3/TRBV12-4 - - CASSLARRGNTIYF TGTGCCAGCAGTTTAGCGCGTAGAGGAAACACCATATATTTT
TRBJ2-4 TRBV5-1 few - CASSLDIPNIQYF TGCGCCAGCAGCTTAGACATCCCGAACATTCAGTACTTC
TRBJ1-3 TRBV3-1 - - CASSPQTGLSGNTIYF TGTGCCAGCAGCCCTCAGACAGGACTCTCTGGAAACACCATATATTTT
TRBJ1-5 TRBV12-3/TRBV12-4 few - CASSQGTRYSNQPQHF TGTGCCAGCAGTCAGGGCACGCGCTATAGCAATCAGCCCCAGCATTTT
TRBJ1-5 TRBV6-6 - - CASSLAVTSNQPQHF TGTGCCAGCAGCTTGGCGGTTACGAGCAATCAGCCCCAGCATTTT
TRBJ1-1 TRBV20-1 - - CSARDTGGAEMEAFF TGCAGTGCTAGAGATACCGGAGGGGCCGAAATGGAAGCTTTCTTT
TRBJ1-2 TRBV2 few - CASSEEQGTGDGYTF TGTGCCAGCAGTGAGGAACAGGGAACTGGCGATGGCTACACCTTC
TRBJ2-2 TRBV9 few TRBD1 CASSQPGQGGTGELFF TGTGCCAGCAGCCAACCGGGACAGGGGGGCACCGGGGAGCTGTTTTTT
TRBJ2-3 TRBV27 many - CASRFSDTQYF TGTGCCAGCAGGTTCTCCGATACGCAGTATTTT
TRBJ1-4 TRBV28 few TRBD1 CASSSIGGAKEKLFF TGTGCCAGCAGTTCCATAGGGGGCGCCAAGGAAAAACTGTTTTTT
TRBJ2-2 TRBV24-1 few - CATRDPRNTGELFF TGTGCCACCAGAGACCCCAGGAACACCGGGGAGCTGTTTTTT
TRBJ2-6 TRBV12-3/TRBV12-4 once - CASSFGANVLTF TGTGCCAGCAGTTTTGGGGCCAACGTCCTGACTTTC
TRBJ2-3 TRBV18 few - CASSPVTQSTDTQYF TGTGCCAGCTCACCCGTCACGCAGTCTACAGATACGCAGTATTTT
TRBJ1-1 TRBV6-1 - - CASRWYTEAFF TGTGCCAGCAGATGGTATACTGAAGCTTTCTTT
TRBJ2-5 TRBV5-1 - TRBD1 CASSSTGGIGETQYF TGCGCCAGCAGCTCAACAGGGGGGATCGGAGAGACCCAGTACTTC
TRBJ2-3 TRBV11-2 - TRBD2 CASSLVAGGMSADTQYF TGTGCCAGCAGCTTAGTTGCGGGAGGGATGTCGGCAGATACGCAGTATTTT
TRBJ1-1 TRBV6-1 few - CASSEELGGMTRNTEAFF TGTGCCAGCAGTGAAGAGCTGGGAGGTATGACGCGGAACACTGAAGCTTTCTTT
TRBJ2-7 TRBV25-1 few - CASSEWSTAEDEQYF TGTGCCAGCAGTGAATGGTCGACAGCCGAGGACGAGCAGTACTTC
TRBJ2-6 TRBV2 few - CASTGKLSSGANVLTF TGTGCCAGCACCGGCAAATTAAGCTCTGGGGCCAACGTCCTGACTTTC
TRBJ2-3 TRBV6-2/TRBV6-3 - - CASRTDRTDTQYF TGTGCCAGCAGAACCGACAGGACAGATACGCAGTATTTT
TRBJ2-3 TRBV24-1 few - CATRTPGADTQYF TGTGCCACCAGGACCCCCGGGGCAGATACGCAGTATTTT
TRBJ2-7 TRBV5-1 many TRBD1 CASSPGTGYYEQYF TGCGCCAGCAGCCCCGGGACAGGGTACTACGAGCAGTACTTC
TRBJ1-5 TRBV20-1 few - CSARGSRAGNQPQHF TGCAGTGCTAGAGGAAGCCGGGCCGGGAATCAGCCCCAGCATTTT
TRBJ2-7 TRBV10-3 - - CAIRGRSYEQYF TGTGCCATCAGAGGACGATCGTACGAGCAGTACTTC
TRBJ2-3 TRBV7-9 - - CASSPPSGSGTDTQYF TGTGCCAGCAGCCCACCCAGCGGGTCGGGCACAGATACGCAGTATTTT
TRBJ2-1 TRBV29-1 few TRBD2 CSVEPRTSGRDGNEQFF TGCAGCGTTGAACCCCGGACTAGCGGGAGGGACGGGAATGAGCAGTTCTTC
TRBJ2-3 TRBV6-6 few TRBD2 CASSSRRGGRLEDTQYF TGTGCCAGCAGCTCCCGGAGGGGCGGGAGGCTGGAAGATACGCAGTATTTT